This T cell receptor (beta chain) was found in a study of response to subunit inactivated influenza vaccine. Study-level results: Each seasonal flu vaccination may recruit only limited new T cells, authors suggested.

About this clonotype itself: Its antigen remains unidentified.

TCRdb redid the calling of the RT-PCR reads with MiXCR, one entry per CDR3 protein. Of 500,000 to 600,000 distinct CDR3 sequences in the sample, over 9.5% are singletons; the top ten hold about 9.4%. In germline, CDR1 is MNHEY, CDR2 SMNVEV (reference sequence). Trimming shortened V by 8 bases and J by 5 bases, and 5 bases separated the two germline ends. The CDR3 has 10 residues. Sequencing used PBMCs from blood, obtained on the day of vaccination. This receptor was identified in a man aged 45-65 years who received an inactivated influenza vaccine. This chain connects TRBV27 to TRBJ2-3; no clear D. This CDR3 is CASGKDTQYF. In DNA form, the CDR3 reads TGTGCCAGCGGAAAAGATACGCAGTATTTT.